These 20 T cell receptor beta chains share one sample of origin, sequenced in a study of OX40 agonist ivuxolimab in advanced cancers. The library was made by the immunoSEQ multiplex PCR assay. In TCRdb, the immuneACCESS table is reduced to in-frame sequences with V and J assigned. These tables do not hold every clone; where another copy was compared, an unresolved V gene accounts for under half, and the others remain unexplained. The sample profile shows tens of thousands of clones; approximately 86% of them were found once. The ten largest clones represent roughly 18% of the sample. This specimen was CD4+ or CD8+ T cells sorted from blood, taken in a trial of the OX40 agonist ivuxolimab. The source of these receptors is an adult with an advanced solid tumor such as melanoma, head and neck, liver or kidney cancer.

The chain couples TRBV7-9 to TRBJ2-1; 9 bases line up with TRBD1. CDR3 size: 15 residues. Germline CDR1 reads SEHNR; CDR2 reads FQNEAQ (reference sequence). The V and J ends lost 6 bases and 7 bases, in that order; junction bases with no gene match: 10. The CDR3 sequence: CASSQPGTGRNEQFF. The DNA for the CDR3 is TGTGCCAGCAGTCAACCCGGGACAGGGAGGAATGAGCAGTTCTTC.

V and J are TRBV27 and TRBJ1-2; no reliable D call. Trimming removed 2 bases from V and 1 base from J, with 14 bases in between. The CDR3 is made up of 16 amino acids. Germline V gives CDR1 MNHEY, CDR2 SMNVEV (reference sequence). For the CDR3, the DNA is TGTGCCAGCAGTTTACTGGTAGGCAACGTTAACTATGGCTACACCTTC. Its protein is CASSLLVGNVNYGYTF.

CDR3 DNA: TGCGCCAGCAGGGAAACAGAAGGTAGCGACGATACGCAGTATTTT. Protein sequence: CASRETEGSDDTQYF. The chain employs TRBV10-1 and TRBJ2-3; tentative D call: TRBD2 (5 bases). The CDR3 consists of 15 residues. V lost 6 bases, J lost 6 bases, and 19 bases lay in between. Germline V CDR1 and CDR2: WNHNN, SYGVQD (reference sequence).

The genes are TRBV7-3 and TRBJ2-7; D may be TRBD1 or TRBD2 (6 bases each). There are 15 residues in the CDR3. The germline CDR1 and CDR2 sequences are SGHTA and FQGTGA. Trimming cost V 2 bases and J 3 bases, with 14 bases left between them. In DNA, the CDR3 is TGTGCCAGCAGCTTAGGAGGGGGGTCTTTCTACGAGCAGTACTTC. Translated, it gives CASSLGGGSFYEQYF.

The CDR3 protein is CASSYRSEFSEAFF. CDR3 coding DNA: TGTGCCAGCAGTTACCGGTCAGAATTCTCTGAAGCTTTCTTT. The rearrangement uses TRBV6-5 and TRBJ1-1, with D uncertain. The CDR3 is 14 residues long. The germline CDR1 and CDR2 sequences are MNHEY and SVGAGI. Trimming removed 2 bases at V and 6 bases at J, with 13 bases between.

This sequence joins TRBV7-3 and TRBJ1-5, with unresolved D. The V gene lost 1 base and the J gene lost 0 bases, with 1 base spanning the gap. CDR1 is SGHTA, CDR2 FQGTGA, per germline. The CDR3 consists of 13 residues. In DNA, the CDR3 is TGTGCCAGCAGCTTAAATAGCAATCAGCCCCAGCATTTT. Its protein product is CASSLNSNQPQHF.

This chain uses TRBV7-3 with TRBJ2-3, with 10 bases fitting TRBD2. Trimming at V came to 5 bases and at J to 0 bases, leaving 5 bases not matched to a gene. This CDR3 is 16 amino acids long. The germline V gene encodes CDR1 SGHTA and CDR2 FQGTGA. CDR3: CASSPLAGGSTDTQYF. As DNA, the CDR3 is TGTGCCAGCAGCCCCTTAGCGGGGGGTAGCACAGATACGCAGTATTTT.

The chain recombines TRBV4-2 with TRBJ2-5, with D perhaps TRBD1 (6 bases). This CDR3 has 14 residues. V was shortened by 5 bases and J by 2 bases, with 12 bases between the two germline ends. Looked up from germline, CDR1 is LGHNA and CDR2 is YNFKEQ. CDR3 in amino acids: CASSLPDSQETQYF. The CDR3 DNA reads TGTGCCAGCAGCTTACCGGACAGTCAAGAGACCCAGTACTTC.

This sequence joins TRBV5-5 and TRBJ2-5; D remains unclear. Matching the DNA end better, TRBJ2-7 makes the J call doubtful. This CDR3 has 14 amino acids. The germline gives CDR1 SGHKS, CDR2 YYEKEE (reference sequence). CDR3 sequence reads: CASSQDGDTYEQYF. The CDR3 DNA reads TGTGCCAGCAGTCAGGACGGTGACACCTACGAGCAGTACTTC.

The chain couples TRBV28 to TRBJ2-7, with D unclear. The CDR3 loop spans 13 amino acids. CDR1 MDHEN and CDR2 SYDVKM come from the germline V gene. The germline V and J ends were trimmed by 7 bases and 0 bases, with 10 bases remaining between them. The CDR3 sequence is CASNPQFSYEQYV. In DNA form, the CDR3 reads TGTGCCAGCAACCCCCAGTTCTCCTACGAGCAGTACGTC.

The genes are TRBV7-2 and TRBJ2-7; D remains unclear. The germline V gene has CDR1 SGHTA and CDR2 FQGNSA. Trimming stripped 6 bases from V and 0 bases from J, with 9 bases between. The CDR3 sequence is 13 residues long. CDR3: CASRSTASYEQYF. Here the CDR3 DNA reads TGTGCCAGCAGGAGTACGGCCTCCTACGAGCAGTACTTC.

The V and J genes are TRBV6-5 and TRBJ2-3; D not resolved. Germline loops: CDR1 MNHEY, CDR2 SVGAGI. The CDR3 is 12 amino acids. The germline V and J ends were trimmed by 5 bases and 6 bases, with 9 bases remaining between them. The chain's CDR3 is CASSDPSDTQYF. The CDR3 DNA reads TGTGCCAGCAGTGATCCCTCGGATACGCAGTATTTT.

The gene calls are TRBV18 and TRBJ1-2; perhaps TRBD1 as D (5 bases). Germline V gives CDR1 KGHSH, CDR2 LQKENI. The germline V and J ends were trimmed by 8 bases and 7 bases, with 11 bases remaining between them. The CDR3 is made up of 11 amino acids. CDR3 sequence: CASGETGGYTF. As DNA, the CDR3 is TGTGCCAGCGGAGAAACAGGTGGCTACACCTTC.

The genes are TRBV9 and TRBJ2-5; D may be TRBD1 (6 bases). Germline CDR1 reads SGDLS; CDR2 reads YYNGEE. This CDR3 is 14 amino acids long. V shed 0 bases and J shed 5 bases, with 11 bases lying between them. The CDR3 DNA reads TGTGCCAGCAGCGTAGAACAGGGTGGCGAGACCCAGTACTTC. Protein sequence: CASSVEQGGETQYF.

The V gene is TRBV6-1, the J gene TRBJ1-5, with D unresolved. Looked up from germline, CDR1 is MNHNS and CDR2 is SASEGT. The V end lost 11 bases, the J end lost 5 bases, and 19 bases lay between the germline ends. The CDR3 is made up of 14 amino acids. The CDR3 loop reads CASARRRWDQPQHF. CDR3 sequence (DNA): TGTGCCTCCGCCCGGAGGCGGTGGGATCAGCCCCAGCATTTT.

This clone appeared once. The chain carries TRBV7-8 and TRBJ2-1; D is unresolved. Germline lookup yields CDR1 SGHVS and CDR2 FQNEAQ. The V gene lost 0 bases and the J gene lost 3 bases, with 6 bases spanning the gap. The CDR3 extends over 14 amino acids. CDR3 protein: CASSLASNYNEQFF. In DNA, the CDR3 is TGTGCCAGCAGCTTAGCGTCAAACTACAATGAGCAGTTCTTC.

A single count supports this clone. This chain connects TRBV5-5 to TRBJ2-2; D could derive from TRBD1 or TRBD2 (5 bases each). The V end was cut by 2 bases, the J end by 5 bases, with 16 bases between. The V gene's germline CDR1 is SGHKS and CDR2 YYEKEE (reference sequence). The CDR3 extends over 16 amino acids. Here the CDR3 DNA reads TGTGCCAGCAGCTTCCGCCGAAACGGGGCGACCGGGGAGCTGTTTTTT. Its protein is CASSFRRNGATGELFF.

The chain has TRBV14 and TRBJ1-4; no firm D call. V was trimmed by 6 bases and J by 4 bases, leaving 6 bases between them. From germline, CDR1 is SGHDN and CDR2 FVKESK. The CDR3 has 12 residues. CDR3 sequence reads: CASRSDNEKLFF. The CDR3 nucleotides are TGTGCCAGCAGGAGCGATAATGAAAAACTGTTTTTT.

V gene TRBV29-1 combines with J gene TRBJ1-2; D ambiguous. This CDR3 comprises 12 residues. Germline CDR1 reads SQVTM; CDR2 reads ANQGSEA. Trimming cost V 4 bases and J 4 bases, with 10 bases left between them. The CDR3 DNA reads TGCAGCGTTGTGGGGTTGGGCTATGGCTACACCTTC. It translates to CSVVGLGYGYTF.

J is TRBJ2-1 and V is TRBV29-1, with 9 bases that match TRBD2. From germline, CDR1 is SQVTM and CDR2 ANQGSEA. V dropped 5 bases and J dropped 3; count of bases not matched to a gene: 8. The CDR3 loop spans 15 amino acids. In DNA, the CDR3 is TGCAGCGTTTCCGACGGAGCGGGGGGCTACAATGAGCAGTTCTTC. Translated, it gives CSVSDGAGGYNEQFF.